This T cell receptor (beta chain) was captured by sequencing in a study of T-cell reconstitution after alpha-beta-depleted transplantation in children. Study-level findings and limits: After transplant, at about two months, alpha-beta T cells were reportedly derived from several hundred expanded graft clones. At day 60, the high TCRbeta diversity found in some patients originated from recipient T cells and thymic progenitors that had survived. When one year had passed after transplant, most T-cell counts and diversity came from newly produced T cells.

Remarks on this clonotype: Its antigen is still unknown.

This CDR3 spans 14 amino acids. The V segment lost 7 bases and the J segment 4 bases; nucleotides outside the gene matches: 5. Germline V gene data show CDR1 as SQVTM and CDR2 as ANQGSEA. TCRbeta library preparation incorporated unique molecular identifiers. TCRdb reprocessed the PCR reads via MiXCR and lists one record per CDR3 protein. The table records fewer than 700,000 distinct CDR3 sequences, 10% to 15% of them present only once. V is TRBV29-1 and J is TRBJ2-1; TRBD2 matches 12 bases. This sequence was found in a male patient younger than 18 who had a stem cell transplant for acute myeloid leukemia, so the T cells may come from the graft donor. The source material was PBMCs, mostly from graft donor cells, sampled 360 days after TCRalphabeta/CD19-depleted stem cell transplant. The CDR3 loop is CSAPTSGRYNEQFF. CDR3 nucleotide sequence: TGCAGCGCTCCGACTAGCGGGAGATACAATGAGCAGTTCTTC.